This TCR beta chain was recorded in a study of blood T cells in healthy people across ages. General study results and limits: Both naive CD4+ cell counts and diversity were greater in long-lived donors than in aged donors.

Concerning this clonotype: Its antigen is currently unknown.

Combining a sample-barcoded 5' primer with a J-beta primer mix, a second PCR ran for roughly 7 to 11 cycles. A tag from a template-switch adaptor with 12 random nucleotides marked each cDNA molecule. Every individual sample yielded 3 million or more paired-end reads (each containing CDR3). MiXCR was run by TCRdb on the 5' RACE reads, yielding one entry per CDR3 protein. The sample lists over 1,300,000 distinct CDR3 sequences, roughly 60% occurring once. Germline assignment: CDR1 MRHNA and CDR2 SNTAGT. The CDR3 has 15 residues. Trimming left V 0 bases short and J 4 bases short, with 12 bases between. This chain connects TRBV6-4 to TRBJ1-1, with a tentative D call TRBD1 (6 bases). The TCR sequence derives from a man in his late teens or twenties in good health. What was sequenced was blood. This CDR3 reads CASSDSGGPSTEAFF. The DNA of the CDR3 is TGTGCCAGCAGTGACTCGGGGGGGCCGAGCACTGAAGCTTTCTTT.